This T cell receptor beta chain stems from a study of T-cell memory formation after mild COVID-19. Study-level findings and limits: CM and EM subsets held most contracting CD4+ clones; EMRA held CD8+ ones. Pre-infection memory contained some responding clones, which suggested that cross-reactive memory had joined.

As regards this clonotype: Its antigen is currently unknown.

The CDR3 length is 12 residues. Trimming left V 7 bases short and J 6 bases short, with 12 bases between. From germline, CDR1 is LGHDT and CDR2 YNNKEL (reference sequence). cDNA libraries for TCR alpha and TCR beta, carrying sample barcodes and UMIs, came from 5'RACE with constant-segment primers. TCRdb processed the 5' RACE reads anew with MiXCR; each CDR3 protein has one entry. The data hold 350,000 or so distinct CDR3 sequences, with around 20% observed a single time. The TCR was taken from a man aged 18 to 30 who had mild COVID-19 (a few samples of this study predate the infection). Cell type and time point are not known. The sequenced sample was PBMCs or a T cell subset sorted from them (not recorded which). The chain is built from TRBV3-1 and TRBJ1-2, with D hard to call. The CDR3 spells CASMGSQNGYTF. The CDR3 DNA is TGTGCCAGCATGGGCAGCCAAAATGGCTACACCTTC. Looking up the rest from reference TRBV3-1 and TRBJ1-2 gives the full variable domain: DTAVSQTPKYLVTQMGNDKSIKCEQNLGHDTMYWYKQDSKKFLKIMFSYNNKELIINETVPNRFSPKSPDKAHLNLHINSLELGDSAVYFCASMGSQNGYTFGSGTRLTVV.